Shown below are 10 T cell receptor beta chains from a single sample sequenced in a study of blood T cell repertoires in COVID-19. Measured with immunoSEQ multiplex PCR; TCRdb has only the in-frame clones, and not every one. The table shows about 130,000 clones, with roughly four fifths occurring only once. The sequencing sample was made of PBMCs or T cells enriched from blood (not recorded which). Receptors were obtained from a man under 40 who had recovered from COVID-19.

The chain links TRBV19 to TRBJ1-2; possibly TRBD1 for D (6 bases). The germline V and J ends were trimmed by 3 bases and 5 bases, with 16 bases remaining between them. CDR3 length: 15 amino acids. Germline lookup yields CDR1 LNHDA and CDR2 SQIVND (reference sequence). The CDR3 reads CASSIGGAASYGYTF. The CDR3 nucleotides are TGTGCCAGTAGTATCGGGGGGGCGGCCAGTTATGGCTACACCTTC. Filled out from reference TRBV19 and TRBJ1-2, the complete variable domain reads DGGITQSPKYLFRKEGQNVTLSCEQNLNHDAMYWYRQDPGQGLRLIYYSQIVNDFQKGDIAEGYSVSREKKESFPLTVTSAQKNPTAFYLCASSIGGAASYGYTFGSGTRLTVV.

V gene TRBV6-5 combines with J gene TRBJ1-3, with D tentatively TRBD1 (5 bases). V shed 3 bases and J shed 7 bases, with 13 bases lying between them. The germline gives CDR1 MNHEY, CDR2 SVGAGI. The CDR3 totals 14 residues. The CDR3 loop is CASSYRGGSNTIYF. CDR3 nucleotides: TGTGCCAGCAGTTATAGGGGTGGGTCGAACACCATATATTTT.

This clone was found once. The rearrangement joins TRBV7-3 to TRBJ2-3; 9 nucleotides align to TRBD2. There are 15 residues in the CDR3. The ends lost 3 bases at V and 4 bases at J; junction bases unmatched: 5. The germline V gene has CDR1 SGHTA and CDR2 FQGTGA. CDR3 loop: CASSLSSGAADTQYF. In nucleotides, the CDR3 is TGTGCCAGCAGCTTGTCTAGCGGGGCCGCAGATACGCAGTATTTT.

This chain uses TRBV7-9 with TRBJ1-2; a weak D match, TRBD1 (6 bases). Trimming removed 6 bases at V and 5 bases at J, with 19 bases between. Looked up from germline, CDR1 is SEHNR and CDR2 is FQNEAQ (reference sequence). The CDR3 length is 15 residues. CDR3 protein: CASSNEHRVSYGYTF. The CDR3 coding sequence is TGTGCCAGCAGTAATGAACACAGGGTGTCATATGGCTACACCTTC.

The rearrangement uses TRBV4-1 and TRBJ1-1, with 7 bases fitting TRBD1. The ends lost 6 bases at V and 5 bases at J; junction bases unmatched: 3. This CDR3 is 12 amino acids long. The V gene's germline CDR1 is MGHRA and CDR2 YSYEKL. The CDR3 DNA follows: TGCGCCAGCAGGCAGGGGGAAACTGAAGCTTTCTTT. This translates into CASRQGETEAFF.

J is TRBJ2-2 and V is TRBV7-2, with unresolved D. V was shortened by 1 base and J by 5 bases, with 5 bases between the two germline ends. Germline lookup yields CDR1 SGHTA and CDR2 FQGNSA. This CDR3 has 13 residues. In DNA, the CDR3 is TGTGCCAGCAGCTTAGTGGCTACCGGGGAGCTGTTTTTT. Its protein is CASSLVATGELFF.

The V and J genes are TRBV19 and TRBJ2-3; D is uncertain. Germline V gene sequence: CDR1 LNHDA, CDR2 SQIVND (reference sequence). The CDR3 runs to 13 residues. V dropped 5 bases and J dropped 1 base, with 7 bases sitting between them. For the CDR3, the DNA is TGTGCCAGTAGTTGGCAGGGCACAGATACGCAGTATTTT. This translates into CASSWQGTDTQYF.

The rearrangement links TRBV12-3 or TRBV12-4 to TRBJ1-1; D gene uncertain. The CDR3 has 13 residues. V was cut by 3 bases and J by 4 bases, with 9 bases left in between. Here the CDR3 reads CASSFEGGTEAFF. DNA of the CDR3: TGTGCCAGCAGTTTTGAGGGTGGCACTGAAGCTTTCTTT.

This chain connects TRBV5-1 to TRBJ2-7; 7 bases map to TRBD1. The CDR3 runs 14 residues. V shed 4 bases and J 1 base; nucleotides not matched to a gene: 5. The germline V gene has CDR1 SGHRS and CDR2 YFSETQ. The CDR3 protein is CASSPRDRSYEQYF. The CDR3 DNA reads as TGCGCCAGCAGCCCCAGGGACAGATCCTACGAGCAGTACTTC.

V gene TRBV5-1 combines with J gene TRBJ2-1; TRBD1 aligns across 7 bases. This CDR3 has 15 amino acids. V lost 7 bases, J lost 6 bases, and 13 bases stayed unmatched. Germline V gives CDR1 SGHRS, CDR2 YFSETQ. The CDR3 loop reads CASSDRVSLSNEQFF. Here the CDR3 DNA reads TGCGCCAGCTCAGACAGGGTTAGCCTCAGCAATGAGCAGTTCTTC.